The 27 T cell receptor beta chains given below trace back to one sample, sequenced in a study of blood T cell repertoires in COVID-19. Profiling relied on immunoSEQ multiplex PCR, and the TCRdb table lists in-frame clones only, not all of them. Of 200,000 or so clones in the sample, about 83% are singletons; the top ten hold 4.5% to 6%. The specimen was peripheral blood. The source of these receptors is a woman in her 70s with active or convalescent COVID-19.

The J gene is TRBJ1-2, the V gene TRBV6-5; D may be TRBD1 (5 bases). V was cut by 7 bases and J by 2 bases, with 11 bases left in between. The CDR3 has 13 residues. Germline V CDR1 and CDR2: MNHEY, SVGAGI. The CDR3 DNA follows: TGTGCCAGCACCTTGACAGACAACTATGGCTACACCTTC. Its translation is CASTLTDNYGYTF.

The gene calls are TRBV13 and TRBJ2-3; TRBD2 might be the D (5 bases). Trimming pared 4 bases from V and 8 bases from J, leaving 10 bases between. Germline V gene sequence: CDR1 PRHDT, CDR2 FYEKMQ (reference sequence). The CDR3 loop spans 12 amino acids. CDR3 amino acids: CASSSRAVTQYF. CDR3 DNA: TGTGCCAGCAGCTCTAGAGCGGTTACGCAGTATTTT.

This sequence joins TRBV12-3 or TRBV12-4 and TRBJ2-7; maybe TRBD1 (6 bases). Trimming pared 5 bases from V and 2 bases from J, leaving 10 bases between. The CDR3 sequence is 13 residues long. The CDR3 sequence: CASSVQGAYEQYF. CDR3 bases: TGTGCCAGCAGTGTACAGGGCGCCTACGAGCAGTACTTC.

The table lists this clone with a count of one. V is TRBV2 and J is TRBJ1-5, with a weak D call TRBD1 (6 bases). The V end was cut by 8 bases, the J end by 1 base, with 18 bases between. The germline CDR1 and CDR2 sequences are SNHLY and FYNNEI. This CDR3 is built from 16 residues. CDR3 DNA sequence: TGTGCCAGCGGAGAAACAGGGCTGGGGAGCAATCAGCCCCAGCATTTT. Protein product: CASGETGLGSNQPQHF.

The CDR3 DNA reads as TGTGCCAGCAGCTTGGTGACAGGGGGCGCCGGGGAGCTGTTTTTT. It is translated as CASSLVTGGAGELFF. The chain recombines TRBV5-4 with TRBJ2-2; 10 bases align to TRBD1. The ends lost 0 bases at V and 6 bases at J; junction bases unmatched: 2. The germline V gene encodes CDR1 SGHNT and CDR2 YYREEE (reference sequence). The CDR3 is made up of 15 amino acids. Variable domain in full (rest from reference TRBV5-4 and TRBJ2-2): ETGVTQSPTHLIKTRGQQVTLRCSSQSGHNTVSWYQQALGQGPQFIFQYYREEENGRGNFPPRFSGLQFPNYSSELNVNALELDDSALYLCASSLVTGGAGELFFGEGSRLTVL.

The genes are TRBV11-3 and TRBJ2-3, with 9 bases lining up with TRBD2. The J segment lost 3 bases and the V segment lost 5 bases, leaving 6 bases of the junction unmatched. The germline CDR1 and CDR2 sequences are SGHNT and YENEEA. This CDR3 contains 15 residues. The CDR3 sequence: CASSAGAGGTDTQYF. The CDR3 DNA follows: TGTGCCAGCAGCGCTGGGGCGGGAGGGACAGATACGCAGTATTTT.

The chain employs TRBV9 and TRBJ2-2, with D perhaps matching TRBD2 (5 bases). The CDR3 is made up of 11 amino acids. The ends were cut back, 7 bases at V and 7 bases at J, with 8 bases in the middle. The germline gives CDR1 SGDLS, CDR2 YYNGEE. The CDR3 region is CASGTSGELFF. The CDR3 DNA reads as TGTGCCAGCGGTACTAGCGGGGAGCTGTTTTTT. Based on the CDR3 plus reference TRBV9 and TRBJ2-2, the full variable domain is DSGVTQTPKHLITATGQRVTLRCSPRSGDLSVYWYQQSLDQGLQFLIQYYNGEERAKGNILERFSAQQFPDLHSELNLSSLELGDSALYFCASGTSGELFFGEGSRLTVL.

The V and J genes are TRBV11-3 and TRBJ2-3; 7 positions agree with TRBD2. Per germline, CDR1 SGHNT and CDR2 YENEEA. The CDR3 spans 16 residues. V lost 6 bases and J lost 0; bases outside the gene matches: 9. This chain's CDR3 is CASSPRSGASTDTQYF. As DNA, the CDR3 is TGTGCCAGCAGTCCTAGGAGCGGGGCTAGCACAGATACGCAGTATTTT.

The genes are TRBV5-1 and TRBJ2-2; no definite D call. Germline-derived CDR1 and CDR2 are SGHRS and YFSETQ. The CDR3 extends over 15 amino acids. V was shortened by 2 bases and J by 3 bases, with 11 bases between the two germline ends. The CDR3 region has the DNA TGCGCCAGCAGCTTATCAGTCGGGTACACCGGGGAGCTGTTTTTT. This translates into CASSLSVGYTGELFF.

The chain links TRBV21-1 to TRBJ2-7; TRBD1, as called in the table, went unchecked against the DNA. TRBV21-1 is a recognized pseudogene. This CDR3 contains 16 residues. The CDR3 DNA follows: TGTGCCAGCAGCAAAGTCATACCCGGGACAGGGGGAGAGCAGTACTTC. It yields the protein CASSKVIPGTGGEQYF.

The V and J genes are TRBV20-1 and TRBJ2-1; 12 nucleotides match TRBD2. CDR1 and CDR2 from the germline V gene are DFQATT and SNEGSKA (reference sequence). Germline trimming cut 5 bases from V and 8 bases from J; bases unmatched to any gene: 10. CDR3 length equals 15 residues. The CDR3 sequence: CSAGASGRGADEQFF. The CDR3 bases are TGCAGTGCTGGTGCTAGCGGGAGGGGCGCAGATGAGCAGTTCTTC.

The chain is built from TRBV27 and TRBJ2-7; D gene ambiguous. Trimming left V 3 bases short and J 6 bases short, with 6 bases between. The CDR3 consists of 11 residues. Germline CDR1 reads MNHEY; CDR2 reads SMNVEV (reference sequence). The CDR3 reads CASSFGSEQYF. CDR3 DNA: TGTGCCAGCAGTTTCGGTAGCGAGCAGTACTTC.

About this clone: The sample carries other DNA sequences with the same CDR3. The chain employs TRBV19 and TRBJ2-7, with TRBD2 matching over 13 bases. Per germline, CDR1 LNHDA and CDR2 SQIVND (reference sequence). CDR3 length equals 14 residues. V lost 5 bases, J lost 4 bases, and 2 bases stayed unmatched. CDR3 bases: TGTGCCAGTAGTCCGGGACTAGCGGGGTACGAGCAGTACTTC. Its translation is CASSPGLAGYEQYF.

This chain uses TRBV6-5 with TRBJ2-7; TRBD2 matches at 11 bases. The trim removed 7 bases at V and 3 bases at J, leaving 8 bases unmatched. The CDR3 runs to 15 residues. Germline V gene sequence: CDR1 MNHEY, CDR2 SVGAGI. CDR3 coding DNA: TGTGCCAGCACCTCCGGGACTAGCGGATACTACGAGCAGTACTTC. This encodes CASTSGTSGYYEQYF.

This chain connects TRBV5-1 to TRBJ2-4, with a possible D match to TRBD1 (6 bases). The germline V and J ends were trimmed by 1 base and 4 bases, with 9 bases remaining between them. CDR1 is SGHRS and CDR2 is YFSETQ in the germline V gene. There are 14 residues in the CDR3. Written as DNA, the CDR3 is TGCGCCAGCAGCTTGACTGGACAGAAAAACATTCAGTACTTC. This gives the protein CASSLTGQKNIQYF.

CDR3 coding DNA: TGCGCCAGCAGTGTAACGGCGGGAGGGCCCCCCCCAGATACGCAGTATTTT. This gives the protein CASSVTAGGPPPDTQYF. The chain links TRBV10-2 to TRBJ2-3; 9 bases are shared with TRBD2. CDR1 is WSHSY, CDR2 SAAADI, per germline. Trimming took 4 bases from V and 4 from J; bases not matched to a gene: 12. The CDR3 is 17 residues long.

The gene calls are TRBV9 and TRBJ1-6; D might be TRBD1 (6 bases). Germline-derived CDR1 and CDR2 are SGDLS and YYNGEE. Trimming pared 0 bases from V and 6 bases from J, leaving 7 bases between. This CDR3 is built from 14 residues. CDR3 nucleotide sequence: TGTGCCAGCAGCGTAGACAGGGCTAATTCACCCCTCCACTTT. Amino acids: CASSVDRANSPLHF.

This clone has ten or more counts. The chain couples TRBV5-6 to TRBJ1-4; TRBD1 might be the D (5 bases). The ends were cut back, 0 bases at V and 7 bases at J, with 13 bases in the middle. This CDR3 has 15 amino acids. The germline gives CDR1 SGHDT, CDR2 YYEEEE. For the CDR3, the DNA is TGTGCCAGCAGCTTGGCCGGGACGGGGGGTGAAAAACTGTTTTTT. This gives the protein CASSLAGTGGEKLFF.

This clone was found many times. The V and J genes are TRBV7-9 and TRBJ2-7, with D possibly TRBD2 on 6 matching bases. The length of the CDR3 is 13 residues. Trimming shortened V by 3 bases and J by 4 bases, and 10 bases separated the two germline ends. CDR1 is SEHNR, CDR2 FQNEAQ, per germline (reference sequence). The CDR3 DNA sequence: TGTGCCAGCAGCTTTGGGGGAGGTTACGAGCAGTACTTC. It translates to CASSFGGGYEQYF.

The sample holds a few counts of this clone. The chain uses TRBV28 and TRBJ2-3; 7 nucleotides align to TRBD2. J gave up 9 bases and V 2 bases, and 2 bases lay outside the gene matches. The CDR3 spans 12 residues. Germline loops: CDR1 MDHEN, CDR2 SYDVKM. In DNA, the CDR3 is TGTGCCAGCAGTTTACCGCGGGAGACGCAGTATTTT. It is translated as CASSLPRETQYF.

V gene TRBV28 combines with J gene TRBJ2-3, with 10 bases identical to TRBD1. There are 15 residues in the CDR3. Germline CDR1 reads MDHEN; CDR2 reads SYDVKM. The V gene end was trimmed by 3 bases and the J gene end by 8 bases; junction bases not matched to a gene: 8. CDR3: CASSFDRGRLGTQYF. Here the CDR3 DNA reads TGTGCCAGCAGTTTCGACAGGGGGCGATTAGGTACGCAGTATTTT.

This clone was detected many times. This chain connects TRBV7-2 to TRBJ1-1; D is ambiguous. Germline lookup yields CDR1 SGHTA and CDR2 FQGNSA. The CDR3 has 14 amino acids. The V end lost 1 base, the J end lost 0 bases, and 6 bases lay between the germline ends. In DNA, the CDR3 is TGTGCCAGCAGCTTAGTGGCTGTGAACACTGAAGCTTTCTTT. Its translation is CASSLVAVNTEAFF.

This chain's CDR3 is CATSLRDRERMNTEAFF. The CDR3 nucleotides read TGTGCCACCAGTCTGCGCGACAGGGAGAGGATGAACACTGAAGCTTTCTTT. The V gene is TRBV24-1, the J gene TRBJ1-1, with 7 bases matching TRBD1. Trimming at V came to 6 bases and at J to 0 bases, leaving 12 bases not matched to a gene. The CDR3 has 17 residues. Germline lookup yields CDR1 KGHDR and CDR2 SFDVKD.

The CDR3 DNA sequence: TGTGCCAGCAGCCATACGGGACAGGGGGACCGCAATGAGCAGTTCTTC. It yields the protein CASSHTGQGDRNEQFF. The chain recombines TRBV7-9 with TRBJ2-1; 11 nucleotides align to TRBD1. Germline CDR1 and CDR2: SEHNR and FQNEAQ (reference sequence). This CDR3 contains 16 residues. V was pared by 5 bases and J by 6 bases, with 9 bases of the junction left unmatched.

The V call is TRBV20-1, the J call TRBJ2-1; TRBD2 is a possible D gene (5 bases). CDR1 is DFQATT, CDR2 SNEGSKA, per germline (reference sequence). CDR3 length: 19 residues. Trimming removed 3 bases from V and 0 bases from J, with 24 bases in between. The CDR3 region is CSASFGLASPLSSYNEQFF. DNA of the CDR3: TGCAGTGCTAGTTTTGGGCTAGCCAGCCCCCTGAGCTCCTACAATGAGCAGTTCTTC.

The rearrangement links TRBV6-5 to TRBJ1-6, with 7 bases matching TRBD1. The CDR3 contains 15 residues. V was pared by 6 bases and J by 7 bases, with 9 bases of the junction left unmatched. Per the germline V gene, CDR1 is MNHEY and CDR2 is SVGAGI. CDR3 sequence: CASSGQETSNSPLHF. The CDR3 coding sequence is TGTGCCAGCAGCGGACAGGAGACAAGCAATTCACCCCTCCACTTT.

The V and J genes are TRBV15 and TRBJ1-3, with 7 bases fitting TRBD1. Germline CDR1 reads LNHNV; CDR2 reads YYDKDF (reference sequence). The CDR3 loop spans 14 amino acids. V shed 2 bases and J 3 bases; nucleotides not matched to a gene: 1. The CDR3 loop reads CATSRTGDGNTIYF. Written as DNA, the CDR3 is TGTGCCACCAGCAGAACAGGGGATGGAAACACCATATATTTT.